The rows below give T cell receptor beta chains drawn from one sample of a study of monozygotic twins with cystic fibrosis. Profiling relied on immunoSEQ multiplex PCR, and the TCRdb table lists in-frame clones only, not all of them. In the table there are some 25,000 clones, approximately 96% of which are singletons. The sequencing sample was made of blood. The receptor set was obtained from a girl aged 2-10 years with cystic fibrosis. The CDR3 runs from the conserved cysteine through the conserved F or W. A D gene is named only where the DNA matches it firmly. Clone size, where shown, is once, few, many, or a class for clones that have expanded.

>NA|TRBV25-1|TRBD1|TRBJ1-1
CASSDMAGGGKGTEAFF
TGTGCCAGCAGTGATATGGCAGGGGGCGGAAAAGGCACTGAAGCTTTCTTT
>NA|TRBV5-6|NA|TRBJ2-3
CASSKKWGTPTDTQYF
TGTGCCAGCAGCAAGAAGTGGGGGACACCCACAGATACGCAGTATTTT
>NA|TRBV28|NA|TRBJ2-7
CASSHYPIGPRDEQYF
TGTGCCAGCAGTCATTACCCGATTGGACCCCGTGACGAGCAGTACTTC
>once|TRBV9|NA|TRBJ2-7
CASSVDMGTYEQYF
TGTGCCAGCAGCGTAGATATGGGAACCTACGAGCAGTACTTC
>NA|TRBV4-2|NA|TRBJ1-4
CASSPSFEKLFF
TGTGCCAGCAGCCCCTCGTTTGAAAAACTGTTTTTT
>NA|TRBV6-5|TRBD2|TRBJ2-1
CASSYSGTSGSNEQFF
TGTGCCAGCAGTTACAGCGGGACTAGCGGGAGTAATGAGCAGTTCTTC
>NA|TRBV4-3|TRBD1|TRBJ1-2
CASSQRTGGDGYTF
TGCGCCAGCAGCCAAAGGACAGGCGGGGATGGCTACACCTTC
>NA|TRBV28|TRBD1|TRBJ2-7
CASVLVDRGADEQYF
TGTGCCAGCGTGCTGGTGGACAGGGGGGCCGACGAGCAGTACTTC
>NA|TRBV27|TRBD2|TRBJ2-7
CATSAAGGPLYEQYF
TGTGCCACCAGCGCAGCGGGAGGCCCCCTCTACGAGCAGTACTTC
>NA|TRBV28|TRBD1|TRBJ2-1
CASSTPDRAPLEQFF
TGTGCCAGCAGTACCCCGGACAGGGCCCCCCTTGAGCAGTTCTTC
>once|TRBV27|NA|TRBJ1-1
CASSHWDGVMDTEAFF
TGTGCCAGCAGTCATTGGGACGGCGTTATGGACACTGAAGCTTTCTTT
>NA|TRBV2|NA|TRBJ2-3
CASSPGSQADTQYF
TGTGCCAGCAGTCCGGGGTCCCAGGCGGATACGCAGTATTTT
>NA|TRBV9|NA|TRBJ1-2
CASSVGPGADGYTF
TGTGCCAGCAGCGTAGGCCCGGGGGCGGATGGCTACACCTTC
>NA|TRBV14|NA|TRBJ2-6
CASSLRTGKSGANVLTF
TGTGCCAGCAGCCTAAGAACAGGGAAATCTGGGGCCAACGTCCTGACTTTC
>NA|TRBV30|TRBD2|TRBJ2-7
CAGRAGASEQYF
TGTGCCGGGAGGGCCGGGGCCAGCGAGCAGTACTTC
>NA|TRBV7-9|NA|TRBJ1-2
CASSSQGTGPEGYTF
TGTGCCAGCAGCTCTCAGGGGACTGGTCCGGAGGGCTACACCTTC
>NA|TRBV30|TRBD1|TRBJ1-3
CAWSVRARGTLGNTIYF
TGTGCCTGGAGTGTAAGGGCCAGGGGGACGCTTGGAAACACCATATATTTT
>NA|TRBV5-4|NA|TRBJ1-6
CASSSQGSYNSPLHF
TGTGCCAGCAGCTCGCAGGGGTCTTATAATTCACCCCTCCACTTT
>NA|TRBV13|NA|TRBJ2-7
CASSTPWAGGEQYF
TGTGCCAGCAGCACTCCTTGGGCAGGAGGGGAGCAGTACTTC
>NA|TRBV6-1|NA|TRBJ2-7
CASSEAGDTYEQYF
TGTGCCAGCAGTGAAGCGGGGGACACCTACGAGCAGTACTTC
>NA|TRBV11-3|TRBD1|TRBJ2-3
CASSSGGVHTDTQYF
TGTGCCAGCAGCTCAGGGGGCGTTCACACAGATACGCAGTATTTT
>NA|TRBV5-6|TRBD1|TRBJ1-2
CASSSLSGGTNYGYTF
TGTGCCAGCAGCTCCCTTTCAGGGGGGACTAACTATGGCTACACCTTC
>NA|TRBV27|TRBD1|TRBJ2-3
CASAYRGRSDTQYF
TGTGCCAGCGCATACAGGGGGCGCTCAGATACGCAGTATTTT
>once|TRBV9|NA|TRBJ2-2
CASSVIGRELFF
TGTGCCAGCAGCGTAATAGGAAGGGAGCTGTTTTTT
>NA|TRBV7-6|TRBD1|TRBJ2-7
CASSPTGSGEQYF
TGTGCCAGCAGCCCGACAGGGTCAGGGGAGCAGTACTTC
>once|TRBV9|TRBD1|TRBJ2-7
CASSVSTGTGSSEQYF
TGTGCCAGCAGCGTAAGTACCGGGACAGGGTCAAGCGAGCAGTACTTC
>NA|TRBV5-1|NA|TRBJ2-1
CASSGSRPEDEQFF
TGCGCCAGCAGCGGGAGCCGGCCAGAGGATGAGCAGTTCTTC
>NA|TRBV9|NA|TRBJ1-1
CASSVGTMNTEAFF
TGTGCCAGCAGCGTAGGAACCATGAACACTGAAGCTTTCTTT
>once|TRBV29-1|NA|TRBJ2-1
CSVRPSAYNEQFF
TGCAGCGTCCGACCTAGCGCCTACAATGAGCAGTTCTTC
>NA|TRBV18|TRBD1|TRBJ2-3
CASSQGTGFLTDTQYF
TGTGCCAGCTCACAGGGGACAGGTTTCCTCACAGATACGCAGTATTTT
>NA|TRBV28|TRBD1|TRBJ1-5
CASSLIGTGGLNQPQHF
TGTGCCAGCAGTTTAATCGGGACAGGGGGACTCAATCAGCCCCAGCATTTT
>NA|TRBV27|TRBD1|TRBJ1-3
CASGTGAGNTIYF
TGTGCCAGCGGGACAGGGGCAGGAAACACCATATATTTT
>NA|TRBV19|NA|TRBJ1-2
CASSIGGTVNYGYTF
TGTGCCAGTAGTATAGGAGGGACCGTGAACTATGGCTACACCTTC
>NA|TRBV7-9|TRBD1|TRBJ2-5
CASSLAIGQGFRETQYF
TGTGCCAGCAGCTTAGCGATAGGACAGGGGTTTCGTGAGACCCAGTACTTC
>NA|TRBV6-4|NA|TRBJ2-3
CAPSGREGWRTDTQYF
TGTGCCCCCTCGGGTCGGGAAGGATGGCGCACAGATACGCAGTATTTT
>NA|TRBV7-9|NA|TRBJ1-2
CASSFGGSAYGYTF
TGTGCCAGCAGCTTCGGAGGATCGGCCTATGGCTACACCTTC
>NA|TRBV2|NA|TRBJ2-3
CASTADTQYF
TGTGCCAGCACGGCAGATACGCAGTATTTT
>NA|TRBV27|TRBD1|TRBJ1-2
CASSARDRVTYGYTF
TGTGCCAGCAGTGCCAGGGACAGGGTTACCTATGGCTACACCTTC
>NA|TRBV7-2|NA|TRBJ2-1
CASSFPPLLVEQFF
TGTGCCAGCAGTTTCCCCCCACTCCTGGTGGAGCAGTTCTTC